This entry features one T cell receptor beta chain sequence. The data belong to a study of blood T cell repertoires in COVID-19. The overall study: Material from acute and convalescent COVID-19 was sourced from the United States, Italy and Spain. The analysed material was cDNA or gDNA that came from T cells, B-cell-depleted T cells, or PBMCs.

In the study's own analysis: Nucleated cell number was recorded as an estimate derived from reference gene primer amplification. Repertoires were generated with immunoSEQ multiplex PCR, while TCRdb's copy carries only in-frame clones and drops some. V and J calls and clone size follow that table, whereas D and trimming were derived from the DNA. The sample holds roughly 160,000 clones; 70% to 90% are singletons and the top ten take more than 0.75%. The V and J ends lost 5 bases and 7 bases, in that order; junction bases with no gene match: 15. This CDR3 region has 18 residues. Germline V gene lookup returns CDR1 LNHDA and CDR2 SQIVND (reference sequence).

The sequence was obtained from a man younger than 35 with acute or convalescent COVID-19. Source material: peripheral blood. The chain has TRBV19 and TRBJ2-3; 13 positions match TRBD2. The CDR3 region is CASSPFPGLAGPTHTQYF. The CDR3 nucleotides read TGTGCCAGTAGTCCTTTTCCGGGACTAGCGGGACCCACGCATACGCAGTATTTT.